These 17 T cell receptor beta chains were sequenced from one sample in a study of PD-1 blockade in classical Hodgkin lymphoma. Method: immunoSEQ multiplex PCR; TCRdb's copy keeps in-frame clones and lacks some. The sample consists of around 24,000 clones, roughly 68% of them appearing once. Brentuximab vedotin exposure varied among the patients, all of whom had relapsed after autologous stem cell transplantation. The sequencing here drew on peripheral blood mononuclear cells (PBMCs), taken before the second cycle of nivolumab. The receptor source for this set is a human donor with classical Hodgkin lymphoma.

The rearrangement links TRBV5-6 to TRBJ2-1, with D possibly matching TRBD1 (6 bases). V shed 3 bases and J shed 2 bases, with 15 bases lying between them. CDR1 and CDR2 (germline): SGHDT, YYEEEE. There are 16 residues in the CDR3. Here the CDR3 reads CASSWRQRGTYNEQFF. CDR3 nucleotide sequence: TGTGCCAGCAGCTGGAGACAGAGGGGGACCTACAATGAGCAGTTCTTC.

The CDR3 DNA follows: TGTGCCAGCAGCCCTCCGGGACGGGTTACCTACGAGCAGTACTTC. Its protein is CASSPPGRVTYEQYF. The V and J genes are TRBV27 and TRBJ2-7; D is tentatively TRBD1 or TRBD2 (5 bases each). V lost 6 bases and J lost 2, with 17 bases in between. Germline CDR1 and CDR2: MNHEY and SMNVEV (reference sequence). The CDR3 loop spans 15 amino acids.

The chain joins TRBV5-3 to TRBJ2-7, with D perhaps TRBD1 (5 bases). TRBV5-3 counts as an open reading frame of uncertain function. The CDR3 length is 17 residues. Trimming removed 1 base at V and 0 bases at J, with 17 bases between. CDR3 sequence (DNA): TGTGCCAGAAGCTTGTTTATCAGGGTTCGCCTCTCCTACGAGCAGTACTTC. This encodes CARSLFIRVRLSYEQYF.

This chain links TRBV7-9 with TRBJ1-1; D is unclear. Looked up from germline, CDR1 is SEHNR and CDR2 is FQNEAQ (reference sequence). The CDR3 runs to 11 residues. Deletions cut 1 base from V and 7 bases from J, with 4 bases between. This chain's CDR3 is CASSLVVEAFF. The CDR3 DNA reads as TGTGCCAGCAGCTTAGTGGTTGAAGCTTTCTTT.

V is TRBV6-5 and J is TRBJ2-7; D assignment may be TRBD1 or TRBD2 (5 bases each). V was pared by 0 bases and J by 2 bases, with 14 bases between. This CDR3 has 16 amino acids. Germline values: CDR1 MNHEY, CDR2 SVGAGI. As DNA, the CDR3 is TGTGCCAGCAGTTACTCGTTGAGGGGAAGGGCCTACGAGCAGTACTTC. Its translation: CASSYSLRGRAYEQYF.

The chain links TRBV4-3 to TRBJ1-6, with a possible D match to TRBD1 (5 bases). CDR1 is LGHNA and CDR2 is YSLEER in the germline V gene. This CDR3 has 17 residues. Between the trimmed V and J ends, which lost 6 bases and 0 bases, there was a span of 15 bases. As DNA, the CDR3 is TGCGCCAGCAGTTACAGACGGGGGAGCTCCTATAATTCACCCCTCCACTTT. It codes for CASSYRRGSSYNSPLHF.

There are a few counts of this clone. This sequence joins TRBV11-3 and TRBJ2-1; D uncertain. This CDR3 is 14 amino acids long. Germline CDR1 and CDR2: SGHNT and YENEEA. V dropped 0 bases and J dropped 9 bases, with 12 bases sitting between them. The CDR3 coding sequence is TGTGCCAGCAGCTTAGATCGTGGGGTCAGTGAGCAGTTCTTC. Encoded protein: CASSLDRGVSEQFF.

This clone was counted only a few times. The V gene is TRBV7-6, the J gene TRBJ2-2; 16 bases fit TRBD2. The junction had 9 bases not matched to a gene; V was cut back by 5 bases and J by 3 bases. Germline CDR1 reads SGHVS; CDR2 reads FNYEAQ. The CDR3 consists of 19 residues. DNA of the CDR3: TGTGCCAGCAGCGTACCGGGACTAGCGGGAGGGCCGGACACCGGGGAGCTGTTTTTT. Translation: CASSVPGLAGGPDTGELFF.

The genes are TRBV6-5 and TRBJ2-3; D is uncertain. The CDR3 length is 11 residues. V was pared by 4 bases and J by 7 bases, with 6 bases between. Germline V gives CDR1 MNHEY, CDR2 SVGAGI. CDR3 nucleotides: TGTGCCAGCAGTTTTAGGTATACGCAGTATTTT. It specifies CASSFRYTQYF.

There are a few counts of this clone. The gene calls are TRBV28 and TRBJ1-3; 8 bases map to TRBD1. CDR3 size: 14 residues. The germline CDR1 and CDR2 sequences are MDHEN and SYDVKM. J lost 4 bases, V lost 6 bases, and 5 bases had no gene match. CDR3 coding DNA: TGTGCCAGCAGGAGTCAGGGGGCAGGAAACACCATATATTTT. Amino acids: CASRSQGAGNTIYF. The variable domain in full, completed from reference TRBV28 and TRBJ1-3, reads DVKVTQSSRYLVKRTGEKVFLECVQDMDHENMFWYRQDPGLGLRLIYFSYDVKMKEKGDIPEGYSVSREKKERFSLILESASTNQTSMYLCASRSQGAGNTIYFGEGSWLTVV.

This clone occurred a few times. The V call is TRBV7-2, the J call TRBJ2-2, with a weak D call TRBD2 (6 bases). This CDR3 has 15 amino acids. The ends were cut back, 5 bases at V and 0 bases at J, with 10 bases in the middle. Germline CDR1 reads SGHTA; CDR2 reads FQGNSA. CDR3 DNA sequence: TGTGCCAGCAGCCGGGACTTACCGAACACCGGGGAGCTGTTTTTT. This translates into CASSRDLPNTGELFF.

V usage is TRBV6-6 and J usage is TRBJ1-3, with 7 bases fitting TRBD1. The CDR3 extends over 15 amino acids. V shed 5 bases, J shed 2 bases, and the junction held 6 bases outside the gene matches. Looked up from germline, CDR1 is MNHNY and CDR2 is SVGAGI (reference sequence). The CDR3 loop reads CASSPGGTAGNTIYF. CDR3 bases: TGTGCCAGCAGTCCCGGCGGGACAGCTGGAAACACCATATATTTT.

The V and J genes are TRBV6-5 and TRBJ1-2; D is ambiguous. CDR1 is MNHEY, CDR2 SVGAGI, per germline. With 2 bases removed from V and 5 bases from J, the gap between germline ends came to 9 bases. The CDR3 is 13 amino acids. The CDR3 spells CASSYGPNYGYTF. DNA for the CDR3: TGTGCCAGCAGTTACGGGCCCAATTATGGCTACACCTTC.

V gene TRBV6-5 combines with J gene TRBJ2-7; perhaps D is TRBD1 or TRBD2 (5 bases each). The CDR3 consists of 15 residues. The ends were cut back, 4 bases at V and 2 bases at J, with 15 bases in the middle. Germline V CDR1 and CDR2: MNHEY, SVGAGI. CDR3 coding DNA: TGTGCCAGCAGTTCCTCGGGACCGCCAACCTACGAGCAGTACTTC. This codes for CASSSSGPPTYEQYF.

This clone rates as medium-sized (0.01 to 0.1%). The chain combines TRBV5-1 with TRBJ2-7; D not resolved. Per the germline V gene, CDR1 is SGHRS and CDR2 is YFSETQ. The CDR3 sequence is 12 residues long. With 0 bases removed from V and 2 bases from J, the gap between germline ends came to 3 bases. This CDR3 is CASSLVAYEQYF. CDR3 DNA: TGCGCCAGCAGCTTGGTGGCCTACGAGCAGTACTTC.

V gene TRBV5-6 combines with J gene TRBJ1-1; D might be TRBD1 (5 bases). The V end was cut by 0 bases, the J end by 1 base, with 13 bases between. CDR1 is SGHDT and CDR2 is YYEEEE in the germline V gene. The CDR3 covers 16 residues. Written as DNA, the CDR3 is TGTGCCAGCAGCTTGGGTAGGAGGAGGGGGAACACTGAAGCTTTCTTT. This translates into CASSLGRRRGNTEAFF.

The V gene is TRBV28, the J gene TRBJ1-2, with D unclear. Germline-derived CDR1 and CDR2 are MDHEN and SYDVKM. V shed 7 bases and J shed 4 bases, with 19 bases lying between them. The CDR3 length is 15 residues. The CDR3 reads CASNDPPEGRYGYTF. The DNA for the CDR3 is TGTGCCAGCAACGACCCCCCGGAAGGGCGCTATGGCTACACCTTC.